This T cell receptor beta chain was sequenced during a study of technical replicates of blood from several donors. V dropped 2 bases and J dropped 3 bases, with 7 bases sitting between them. The germline V gene has CDR1 MNHNY and CDR2 SVGAGI (reference sequence). This CDR3 is built from 14 residues. Produced via immunoSEQ multiplex PCR; TCRdb's table is partial and in-frame only. The sample holds roughly 62,000 clones; 91% are singletons and the top ten take 3% to 4%. The receptor was derived from a human donor in good health. Some clones in this sample may be carry-over from other donors' samples. The chain uses TRBV6-6 and TRBJ2-2; TRBD1 might be the D (5 bases). Sequencing was performed on PBMCs. The CDR3 sequence is CASSYVRDTGELFF. CDR3 bases: TGTGCCAGCAGTTACGTCAGGGACACCGGGGAGCTGTTTTTT.